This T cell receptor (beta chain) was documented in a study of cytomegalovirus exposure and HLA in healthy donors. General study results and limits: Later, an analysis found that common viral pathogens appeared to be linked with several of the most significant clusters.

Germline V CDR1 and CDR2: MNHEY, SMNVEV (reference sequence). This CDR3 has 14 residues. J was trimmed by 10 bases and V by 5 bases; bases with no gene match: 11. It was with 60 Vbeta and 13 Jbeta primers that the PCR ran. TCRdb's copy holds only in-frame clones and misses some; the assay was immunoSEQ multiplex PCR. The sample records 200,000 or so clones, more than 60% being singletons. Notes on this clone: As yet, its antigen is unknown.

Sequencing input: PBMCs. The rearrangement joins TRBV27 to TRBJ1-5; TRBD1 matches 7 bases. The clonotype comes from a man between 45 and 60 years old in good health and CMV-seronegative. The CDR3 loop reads CASSLRDSSSPQHF. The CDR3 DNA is TGTGCCAGCAGTCTCCGGGACAGTTCCAGCCCCCAGCATTTT.